One sample yielded the 25 T cell receptor beta chains listed below, sequenced in a study of T cell repertoires in cytomegalovirus infection. One entry per CDR3 protein results from TCRdb running MiXCR on the reads. The table records hundreds of thousands of distinct CDR3 sequences, 35% of them present only once. Sequenced: PBMCs. Every receptor here comes from a human donor in good health (CMV status not recorded). Some clones in this sample may be carry-over from other donors' samples.

With regard to this clonotype: A single base separates this from a much larger clone, so it may be a read error. Since the CDR3 does not end with the conserved phenylalanine or tryptophan, this likely comes from a read error. The V gene is TRBV11-2, the J gene TRBJ1-1; D is perhaps TRBD1 (5 bases). Between the trimmed V and J ends, which lost 3 bases and 4 bases, there was a span of 15 bases. CDR3 length: 15 amino acids. Germline loops: CDR1 SGHAT, CDR2 FQNNGV. The CDR3 sequence: CASSFIRARVTEAFL. CDR3 coding DNA: TGTGCCAGCAGCTTCATCAGGGCTCGGGTCACTGAAGCTTTCTTG.

The genes are TRBV7-2 and TRBJ2-5; D is undetermined. This CDR3 comprises 15 residues. The V and J ends lost 0 bases and 2 bases respectively, with 10 bases between them. CDR1 and CDR2 from the germline V gene are SGHTA and FQGNSA. CDR3 protein: CASSLALAEQETQYF. DNA for the CDR3: TGTGCCAGCAGCTTAGCCTTGGCGGAACAAGAGACCCAGTACTTC.

The chain carries TRBV6-8 and TRBJ1-1; no clear D. In germline, CDR1 is MNHGY, CDR2 SAAAGT. The CDR3 loop spans 13 amino acids. Trimming stripped 3 bases from V and 1 base from J, with 6 bases between. The CDR3 sequence is CASSYMANTEAFF. The CDR3 coding sequence is TGTGCCAGCAGTTATATGGCGAACACTGAAGCTTTCTTT.

The chain carries TRBV20-1 and TRBJ1-1, with TRBD1 as a possible D gene (5 bases). The CDR3 is 15 residues long. Looked up from germline, CDR1 is DFQATT and CDR2 is SNEGSKA (reference sequence). Trimming left V 3 bases short and J 7 bases short, with 21 bases between. This CDR3 reads CSARLRGRPTNEAFF. The CDR3 DNA follows: TGCAGTGCTAGGCTACGGGGGAGACCCACTAATGAAGCTTTCTTT.

This clonotype was counted only a few times. The chain carries TRBV7-2 and TRBJ2-3, with D maybe TRBD2 (6 bases). Germline loops: CDR1 SGHTA, CDR2 FQGNSA. V lost 1 base and J 2 bases, leaving 13 bases between the germline ends. The length of the CDR3 is 16 residues. Here the CDR3 reads CASSLDPTGVTDTQYF. The DNA of the CDR3 is TGTGCCAGCAGCTTAGACCCAACGGGGGTCACAGATACGCAGTATTTT.

About this clonotype: At one boundary the junction diverges from the germline segment, which might be a read error. The chain uses TRBV28 and TRBJ1-4; perhaps TRBD1 as D (6 bases). Germline lookup yields CDR1 MDHEN and CDR2 SYDVKM. This CDR3 region has 15 residues. The CDR3 is CSSSLTGTSNEKLFF. The CDR3, as DNA: TGTTCCAGCAGCCTTACCGGGACAAGTAATGAAAAACTGTTTTTT.

V and J are TRBV7-9 and TRBJ2-1; D remains ambiguous. The germline V gene has CDR1 SEHNR and CDR2 FQNEAQ (reference sequence). The CDR3 has 14 amino acids. V was shortened by 10 bases and J by 3 bases, with 16 bases between the two germline ends. The DNA for the CDR3 is TGTGCCATTCGGCGAGCTGGGGACTACAATGAGCAGTTCTTC. Its protein is CAIRRAGDYNEQFF.

This clonotype was counted a few times. The genes are TRBV19 and TRBJ2-7, with a tentative D call TRBD1 (6 bases). Trimming cost V 0 bases and J 7 bases, with 13 bases left between them. Germline V gene lookup returns CDR1 LNHDA and CDR2 SQIVND (reference sequence). This CDR3 region has 14 residues. The CDR3 sequence is CASSIEGDNREQYF. CDR3 coding DNA: TGTGCCAGTAGTATAGAAGGGGACAACCGGGAGCAGTACTTC.

This chain joins TRBV19 and TRBJ1-1, with D perhaps matching TRBD1 (6 bases). CDR3 length: 13 amino acids. Germline CDR1 LNHDA, CDR2 SQIVND (reference sequence). The germline V and J ends were trimmed by 3 bases and 5 bases, with 10 bases remaining between them. This chain's CDR3 is CASSMGGRTEAFF. The CDR3 nucleotides are TGTGCCAGTAGTATGGGGGGCAGGACTGAAGCTTTCTTT.

This chain connects TRBV5-4 to TRBJ1-5; the D gene is possibly TRBD1 (5 bases). V was clipped by 4 bases and J by 7 bases, with 15 bases between them. Germline CDR1 SGHNT, CDR2 YYREEE (reference sequence). The CDR3 covers 14 residues. The CDR3: CASSLGEVNQPQHF. The CDR3 region has the DNA TGTGCCAGCAGCCTAGGGGAGGTAAACCAGCCCCAGCATTTT.

V and J are TRBV2 and TRBJ1-6; the match to TRBD1 covers 8 bases. With 6 bases clipped from V and 8 bases from J, the junction kept 6 bases outside the gene matches. This CDR3 is built from 14 residues. Germline CDR1 SNHLY, CDR2 FYNNEI. The DNA of the CDR3 is TGTGCCAGCAGGGCCAGGGGGCTTGATTCACCCCTCCACTTT. Encoded protein: CASRARGLDSPLHF.

The chain recombines TRBV2 with TRBJ1-2, with D unclear. V gave up 7 bases and J gave up 0 bases, with 21 bases separating them. CDR1 and CDR2 (germline): SNHLY, FYNNEI. CDR3 size: 17 residues. The CDR3 DNA reads TGTGCCAGCATCCTACTGTATGAGGGTTTAGCTAACTATGGCTACACCTTC. Translating it yields CASILLYEGLANYGYTF.

The rearrangement links TRBV5-1 to TRBJ2-3; D possibly corresponds to TRBD2 (6 bases). This CDR3 spans 16 amino acids. Trimming removed 2 bases at V and 6 bases at J, with 19 bases between. Per the germline V gene, CDR1 is SGHRS and CDR2 is YFSETQ. The CDR3 DNA is TGCGCCAGCAGCTTCAGGGCGGGACGCCGGGGTGATACGCAGTATTTT. Protein product: CASSFRAGRRGDTQYF.

The rearrangement joins TRBV28 to TRBJ2-1; TRBD2 aligns across 12 bases. The CDR3 has 14 amino acids. Germline assignment: CDR1 MDHEN and CDR2 SYDVKM. Trimming cost V 10 bases and J 3 bases; bases outside gene matches: 4. For the CDR3, the DNA is TGTGCCACCGGACTAGCGGGAATCTACAATGAGCAGTTCTTC. Its translation is CATGLAGIYNEQFF.

This clonotype was counted only a few times. V gene TRBV29-1 combines with J gene TRBJ2-7; 9 bases are a match to TRBD1. This CDR3 spans 15 amino acids. V lost 4 bases and J lost 5; bases outside the gene matches: 12. CDR1 is SQVTM, CDR2 ANQGSEA, per germline. The CDR3 DNA reads TGCAGCGTTGGGGACCGGGACAGGGAATGGCACGAGCAGTACTTC. Its protein is CSVGDRDREWHEQYF.

This clonotype was seen more than once but under ten times. The rearrangement uses TRBV25-1 and TRBJ1-2; 8 bases match TRBD1. Trimming cost V 6 bases and J 9 bases; bases outside gene matches: 6. The CDR3 sequence is 12 residues long. The germline CDR1 and CDR2 sequences are MGHDK and SYGVNS. The CDR3 loop reads CASSPDRGSYTF. For the CDR3, the DNA is TGTGCCAGCAGCCCCGACAGGGGAAGCTACACCTTC.

This clonotype was found once. The rearrangement joins TRBV20-1 to TRBJ2-3, with TRBD2 matching over 11 bases. The CDR3 sequence is 16 residues long. Germline-derived CDR1 and CDR2 are DFQATT and SNEGSKA (reference sequence). V lost 3 bases, J lost 1 base, and 6 bases stayed unmatched. As DNA, the CDR3 is TGCAGTGCTAGGGGCCTAGCGGGAGGACGCACAGATACGCAGTATTTT. Translating it yields CSARGLAGGRTDTQYF.

This clonotype showed up many times. The V call is TRBV7-9, the J call TRBJ1-1; 10 nucleotides match TRBD1. The length of the CDR3 is 14 residues. CDR1 SEHNR and CDR2 FQNEAQ come from the germline V gene (reference sequence). The J segment lost 1 base and the V segment lost 6 bases, leaving 2 bases of the junction unmatched. The CDR3 is CASSGQGGNTEAFF. Here the CDR3 DNA reads TGTGCCAGCAGTGGACAGGGGGGGAACACTGAAGCTTTCTTT.

Details on this clonotype: A much bigger clone sits one base away, suggesting this may be a read error. V gene TRBV7-2 combines with J gene TRBJ2-1; 7 nucleotides line up with TRBD1. Gene TRBJ2-7 matches the end of the DNA better, so the J call may be wrong. Germline V gene sequence: CDR1 SGHTA, CDR2 FQGNSA. CDR3 size: 14 residues. As DNA, the CDR3 is TGTGCCAGCAGCCCAGGCGGACAGGCCAATGAGCAGTACTTC. Translation gives CASSPGGQANEQYF.

The rearrangement links TRBV20-1 to TRBJ2-7, with 11 bases matching TRBD1. Germline values: CDR1 DFQATT, CDR2 SNEGSKA (reference sequence). The trim removed 5 bases at V and 0 bases at J, leaving 9 bases unmatched. The length of the CDR3 is 16 residues. CDR3 nucleotide sequence: TGCAGTGCTTCACTTAATGGACAGGGGGCCTCCTACGAGCAGTACTTC. Translating gives CSASLNGQGASYEQYF.

This clonotype was counted between two and nine times. The CDR3 DNA follows: TGTGCCAGCAGCCGTAGGGTCCAAGAGACCCAGTACTTC. The encoded protein is CASSRRVQETQYF. The chain recombines TRBV7-8 with TRBJ2-5; D remains unclear. Deletions cut 5 bases from V and 1 base from J, with 8 bases between. Per the germline V gene, CDR1 is SGHVS and CDR2 is FQNEAQ. CDR3 size: 13 residues. Full variable domain (missing parts from reference TRBV7-8 and TRBJ2-5): GAGVSQSPRYKVAKRGQDVALRCDPISGHVSLFWYQQALGQGPEFLTYFQNEAQLDKSGLPSDRFFAERPEGSVSTLKIQRTQQEDSAVYLCASSRRVQETQYFGPGTRLLVL.

Written as DNA, the CDR3 is TGTGCCAGCAGCTTAGAGCGGGGGCTAGCGGGAGACCCAGAGACCCAGTACTTC. This gives the protein CASSLERGLAGDPETQYF. The rearrangement uses TRBV7-2 and TRBJ2-5, with 10 nucleotides matching TRBD2. V was clipped by 1 base and J by 4 bases; unmatched bases: 12. CDR3 length equals 18 residues. Germline V gives CDR1 SGHTA, CDR2 FQGNSA.

This clonotype was seen more than once but under ten times. The CDR3 spells CASSLTGERPQHF. The CDR3 DNA is TGTGCCAGCAGTTTGACAGGGGAACGGCCCCAGCATTTT. The chain combines TRBV28 with TRBJ1-5; 8 bases fit TRBD1. Germline trimming cut 3 bases from V and 9 bases from J; bases unmatched to any gene: 4. The CDR3 runs to 13 residues. CDR1 is MDHEN, CDR2 SYDVKM, per germline.

The rearrangement uses TRBV19 and TRBJ2-4; a possible D gene is TRBD2 (6 bases). CDR1 and CDR2 (germline): LNHDA, SQIVND (reference sequence). The CDR3 has 19 amino acids. Deletions cut 3 bases from V and 0 bases from J, with 21 bases between. The CDR3 spells CASSMDALGGPLAKNIQYF. CDR3 in DNA: TGTGCCAGTAGTATGGACGCCCTCGGGGGTCCATTAGCCAAAAACATTCAGTACTTC.

V and J are TRBV28 and TRBJ1-2; D gene uncertain. The CDR3 has 13 amino acids. The germline V gene has CDR1 MDHEN and CDR2 SYDVKM. V was clipped by 6 bases and J by 5 bases, with 13 bases between them. The CDR3 bases are TGTGCCAGCAGACCAACAGAAGGGTATGGCTACACCTTC. This codes for CASRPTEGYGYTF.